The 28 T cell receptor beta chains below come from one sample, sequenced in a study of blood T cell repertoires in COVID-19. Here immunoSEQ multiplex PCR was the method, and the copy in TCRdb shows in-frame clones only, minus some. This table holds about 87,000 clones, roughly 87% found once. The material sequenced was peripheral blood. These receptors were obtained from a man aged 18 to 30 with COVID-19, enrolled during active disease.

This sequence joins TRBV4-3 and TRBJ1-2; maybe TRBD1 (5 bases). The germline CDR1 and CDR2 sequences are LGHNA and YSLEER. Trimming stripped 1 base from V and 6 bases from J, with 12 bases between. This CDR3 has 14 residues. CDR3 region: CASSQAQGRNGYTF. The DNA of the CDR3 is TGCGCCAGCAGCCAAGCGCAGGGAAGAAATGGCTACACCTTC.

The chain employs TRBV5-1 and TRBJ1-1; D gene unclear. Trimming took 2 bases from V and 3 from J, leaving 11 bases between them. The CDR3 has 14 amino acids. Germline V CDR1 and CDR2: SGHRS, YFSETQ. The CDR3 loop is CASSFTAGDTEAFF. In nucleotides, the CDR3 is TGCGCCAGCAGCTTTACAGCGGGAGACACTGAAGCTTTCTTT. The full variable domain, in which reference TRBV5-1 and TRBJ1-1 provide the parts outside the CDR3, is KAGVTQTPRYLIKTRGQQVTLSCSPISGHRSVSWYQQTPGQGLQFLFEYFSETQRNKGNFPGRFSGRQFSNSRSEMNVSTLELGDSALYLCASSFTAGDTEAFFGQGTRLTVV.

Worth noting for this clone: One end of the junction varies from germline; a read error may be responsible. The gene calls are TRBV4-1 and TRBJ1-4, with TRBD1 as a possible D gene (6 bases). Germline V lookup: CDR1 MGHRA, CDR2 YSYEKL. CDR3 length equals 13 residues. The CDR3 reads CASSQRGIEKLLF. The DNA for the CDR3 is TGCGCCAGCAGCCAGAGGGGGATCGAAAAACTGCTTTTT.

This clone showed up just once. The chain's CDR3 is CASSTGVGYTF. CDR3 DNA: TGTGCCAGCAGCACAGGGGTGGGCTACACCTTC. The rearrangement links TRBV3-1 (or the pseudogene TRBV3-2) to TRBJ1-2, with TRBD1 matching over 7 bases. CDR1 is LGHDT and CDR2 is YNNKEL in the germline V gene (reference sequence). This CDR3 region has 11 residues. With V trimmed by 5 bases and J by 8 bases, 2 bases remained unmatched.

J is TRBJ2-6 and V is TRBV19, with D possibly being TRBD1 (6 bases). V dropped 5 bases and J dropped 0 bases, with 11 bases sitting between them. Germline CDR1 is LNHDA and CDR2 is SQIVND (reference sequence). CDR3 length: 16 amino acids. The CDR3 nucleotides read TGTGCCAGTAGTCTCCTACAGGGCTCTGGGGCCAACGTCCTGACTTTC. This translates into CASSLLQGSGANVLTF.

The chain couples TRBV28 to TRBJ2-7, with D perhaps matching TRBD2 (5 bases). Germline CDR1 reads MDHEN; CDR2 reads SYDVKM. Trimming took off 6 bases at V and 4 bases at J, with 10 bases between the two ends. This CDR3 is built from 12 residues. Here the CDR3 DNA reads TGTGCCAGCAGGGTTTCGGGGTACGAGCAGTACTTC. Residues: CASRVSGYEQYF.

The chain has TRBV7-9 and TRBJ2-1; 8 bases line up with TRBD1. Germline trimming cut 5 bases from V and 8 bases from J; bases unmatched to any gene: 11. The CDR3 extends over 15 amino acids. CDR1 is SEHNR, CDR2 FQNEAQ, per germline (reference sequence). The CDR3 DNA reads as TGTGCCAGCAGCCCCCCCCAGGGGGCGCTCGATGAGCAGTTCTTC. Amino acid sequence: CASSPPQGALDEQFF.

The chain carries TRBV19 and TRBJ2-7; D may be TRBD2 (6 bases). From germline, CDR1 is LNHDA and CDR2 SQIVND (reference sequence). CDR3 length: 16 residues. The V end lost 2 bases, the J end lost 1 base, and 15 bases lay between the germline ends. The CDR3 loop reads CASSIKMSGHSYEQYF. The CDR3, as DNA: TGTGCCAGTAGTATAAAGATGAGCGGGCATTCCTACGAGCAGTACTTC.

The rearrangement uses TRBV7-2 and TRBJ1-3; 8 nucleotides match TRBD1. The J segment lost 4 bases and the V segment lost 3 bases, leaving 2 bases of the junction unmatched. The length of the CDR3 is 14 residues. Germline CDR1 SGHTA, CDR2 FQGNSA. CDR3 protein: CASSLTGVGNTIYF. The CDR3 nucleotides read TGTGCCAGCAGCTTGACAGGGGTAGGAAACACCATATATTTT.

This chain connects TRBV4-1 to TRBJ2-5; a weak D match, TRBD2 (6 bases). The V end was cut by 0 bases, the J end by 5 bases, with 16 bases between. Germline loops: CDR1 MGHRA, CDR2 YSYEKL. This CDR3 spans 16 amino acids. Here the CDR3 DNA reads TGCGCCAGCAGCCAAGATCAAATTGCCCGGGGGGAGACCCAGTACTTC. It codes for CASSQDQIARGETQYF.

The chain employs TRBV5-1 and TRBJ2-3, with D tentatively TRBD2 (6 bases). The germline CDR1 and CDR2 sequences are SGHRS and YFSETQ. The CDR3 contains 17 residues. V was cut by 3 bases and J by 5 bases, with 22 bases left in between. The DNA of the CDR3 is TGCGCCAGCAGCTCGTCGGGCAGCGGAAGGCGGGGAGATACGCAGTATTTT. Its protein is CASSSSGSGRRGDTQYF.

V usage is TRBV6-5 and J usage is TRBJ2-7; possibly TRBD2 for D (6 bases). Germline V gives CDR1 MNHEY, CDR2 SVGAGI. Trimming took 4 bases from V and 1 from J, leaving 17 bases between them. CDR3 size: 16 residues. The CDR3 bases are TGTGCCAGCAGTTTCCGCGGGGCACCGGGGTCCTACGAGCAGTACTTC. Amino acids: CASSFRGAPGSYEQYF.

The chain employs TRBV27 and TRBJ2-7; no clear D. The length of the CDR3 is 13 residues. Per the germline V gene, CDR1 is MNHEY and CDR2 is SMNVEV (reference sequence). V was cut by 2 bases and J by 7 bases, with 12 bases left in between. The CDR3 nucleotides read TGTGCCAGCAGTTTAGTAGCCGGTTTGGAGCAGTACTTC. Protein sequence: CASSLVAGLEQYF.

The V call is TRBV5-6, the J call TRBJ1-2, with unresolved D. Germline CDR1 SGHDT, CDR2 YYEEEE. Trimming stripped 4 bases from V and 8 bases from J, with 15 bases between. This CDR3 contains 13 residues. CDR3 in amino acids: CASSPGTTRGYTF. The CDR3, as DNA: TGTGCCAGCAGCCCTGGTACCACGAGGGGCTACACCTTC.

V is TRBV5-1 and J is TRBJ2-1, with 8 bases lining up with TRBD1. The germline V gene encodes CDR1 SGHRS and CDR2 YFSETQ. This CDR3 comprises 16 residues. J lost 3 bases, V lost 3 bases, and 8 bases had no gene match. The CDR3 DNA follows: TGCGCCAGCAGCTCCGGGACAGGCCGGATCTACAATGAGCAGTTCTTC. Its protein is CASSSGTGRIYNEQFF.

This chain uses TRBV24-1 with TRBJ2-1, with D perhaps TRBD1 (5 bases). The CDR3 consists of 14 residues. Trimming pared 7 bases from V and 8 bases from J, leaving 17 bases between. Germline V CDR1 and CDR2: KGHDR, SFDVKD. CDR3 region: CATSSRAGFDEQFF. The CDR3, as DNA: TGTGCCACCAGCAGTAGGGCAGGGTTCGATGAGCAGTTCTTC.

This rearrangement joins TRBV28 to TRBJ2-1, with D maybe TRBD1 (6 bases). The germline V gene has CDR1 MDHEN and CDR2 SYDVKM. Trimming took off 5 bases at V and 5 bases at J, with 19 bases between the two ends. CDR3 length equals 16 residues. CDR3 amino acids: CASSPLGHGKDNEQFF. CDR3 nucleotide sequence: TGTGCCAGCAGTCCCCTGGGACACGGTAAAGACAATGAGCAGTTCTTC. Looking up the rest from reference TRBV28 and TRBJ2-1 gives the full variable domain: DVKVTQSSRYLVKRTGEKVFLECVQDMDHENMFWYRQDPGLGLRLIYFSYDVKMKEKGDIPEGYSVSREKKERFSLILESASTNQTSMYLCASSPLGHGKDNEQFFGPGTRLTVL.

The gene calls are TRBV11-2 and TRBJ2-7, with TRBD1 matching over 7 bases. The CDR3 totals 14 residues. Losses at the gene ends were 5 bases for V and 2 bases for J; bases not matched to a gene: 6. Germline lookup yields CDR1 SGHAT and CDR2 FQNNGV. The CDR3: CASSPWTGPYEQYF. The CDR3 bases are TGTGCCAGCAGCCCGTGGACAGGACCCTACGAGCAGTACTTC. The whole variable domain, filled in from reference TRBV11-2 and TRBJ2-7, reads EAGVAQSPRYKIIEKRQSVAFWCNPISGHATLYWYQQILGQGPKLLIQFQNNGVVDDSQLPKDRFSAERLKGVDSTLKIQPAKLEDSAVYLCASSPWTGPYEQYFGPGTRLTVT.

The CDR3 reads CASSQQGAEAFF. CDR3 nucleotide sequence: TGTGCCAGCAGTCAACAGGGGGCGGAAGCTTTCTTT. The chain uses TRBV12-3 or TRBV12-4 and TRBJ1-1, with 9 nucleotides matching TRBD1. The V segment lost 5 bases and the J segment 8 bases; nucleotides outside the gene matches: 3. The CDR3 runs to 12 residues.

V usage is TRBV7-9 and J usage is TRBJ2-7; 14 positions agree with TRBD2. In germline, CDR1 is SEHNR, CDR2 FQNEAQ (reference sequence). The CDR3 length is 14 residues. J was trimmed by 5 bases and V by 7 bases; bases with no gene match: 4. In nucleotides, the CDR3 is TGTGCCAGCACCGGACTAGCGGGAGGCCACGAGCAGTACTTC. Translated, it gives CASTGLAGGHEQYF.

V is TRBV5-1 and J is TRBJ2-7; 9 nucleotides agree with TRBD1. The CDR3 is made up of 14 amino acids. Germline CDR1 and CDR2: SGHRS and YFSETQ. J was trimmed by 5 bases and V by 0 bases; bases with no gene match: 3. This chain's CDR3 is CASSLGQGVHEQYF. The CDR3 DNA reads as TGCGCCAGCAGCTTGGGACAGGGGGTCCACGAGCAGTACTTC.

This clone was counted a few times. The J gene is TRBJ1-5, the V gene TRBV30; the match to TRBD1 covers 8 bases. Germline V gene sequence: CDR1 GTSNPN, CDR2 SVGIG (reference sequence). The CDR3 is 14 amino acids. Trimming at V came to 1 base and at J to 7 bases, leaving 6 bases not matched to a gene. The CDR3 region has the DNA TGTGCCTGGAGTGGAGGGTCAGGGGGCCAGCCCCAGCATTTT. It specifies CAWSGGSGGQPQHF.

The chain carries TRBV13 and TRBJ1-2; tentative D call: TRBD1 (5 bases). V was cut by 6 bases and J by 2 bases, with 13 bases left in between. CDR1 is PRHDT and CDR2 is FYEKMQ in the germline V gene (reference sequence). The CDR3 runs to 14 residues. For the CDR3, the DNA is TGTGCCAGCAGTCGCCCGACAGACAACTATGGCTACACCTTC. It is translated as CASSRPTDNYGYTF.

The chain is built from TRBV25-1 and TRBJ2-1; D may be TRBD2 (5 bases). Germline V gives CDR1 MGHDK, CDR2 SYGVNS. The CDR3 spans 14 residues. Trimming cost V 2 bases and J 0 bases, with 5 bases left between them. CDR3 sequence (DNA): TGTGCCAGCAGTGAAGGGAGCTCCTACAATGAGCAGTTCTTC. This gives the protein CASSEGSSYNEQFF.

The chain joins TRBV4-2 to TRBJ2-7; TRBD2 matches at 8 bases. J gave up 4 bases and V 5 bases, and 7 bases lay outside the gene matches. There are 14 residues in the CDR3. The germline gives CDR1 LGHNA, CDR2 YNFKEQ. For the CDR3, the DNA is TGTGCCAGCAGCTCGACGAAGCGGGAGTACGAGCAGTACTTC. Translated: CASSSTKREYEQYF.

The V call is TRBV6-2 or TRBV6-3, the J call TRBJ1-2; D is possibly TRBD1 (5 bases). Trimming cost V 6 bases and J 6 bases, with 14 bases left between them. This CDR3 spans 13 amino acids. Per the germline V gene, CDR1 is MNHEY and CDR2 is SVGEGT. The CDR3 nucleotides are TGTGCCAGCAGCCTCAGGGAGGATGATGGCTACACCTTC. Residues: CASSLREDDGYTF.

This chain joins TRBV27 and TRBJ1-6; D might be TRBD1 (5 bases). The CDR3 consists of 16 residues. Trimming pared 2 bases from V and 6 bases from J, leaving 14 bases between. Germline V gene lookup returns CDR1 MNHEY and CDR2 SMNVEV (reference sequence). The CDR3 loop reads CASSLITQGFNSPLHF. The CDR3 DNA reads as TGTGCCAGCAGTTTAATCACGCAGGGATTTAATTCACCCCTCCACTTT.

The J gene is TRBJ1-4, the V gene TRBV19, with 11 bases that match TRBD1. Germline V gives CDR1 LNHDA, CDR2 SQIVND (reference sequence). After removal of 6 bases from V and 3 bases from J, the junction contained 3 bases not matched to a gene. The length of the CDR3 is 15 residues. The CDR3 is CASRGQGEANEKLFF. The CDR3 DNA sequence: TGTGCCAGTAGGGGACAGGGGGAGGCTAATGAAAAACTGTTTTTT.